The TCR beta chain described here comes from a study of OX40 agonist ivuxolimab in advanced cancers. Whole-study findings and limits: There was clonal expansion of CD4+ and CD8+ blood T cells by week 6 at 0.1 to 3.0 mg/kg. The investigators did not determine what antigen specificity the expanded peripheral T cells had. In CD8+ T cells, expanded clones were on average more numerous than in CD4+.

Produced via immunoSEQ multiplex PCR; TCRdb's table is partial and in-frame only. In the table there are about 54,000 clones, almost 85% of which are singletons. A remark on this clone: Its target is not known.

The CDR3 length is 15 residues. Germline V gene sequence: CDR1 SGHRS, CDR2 YFSETQ. With 0 bases removed from V and 4 bases from J, the gap between germline ends came to 10 bases. This receptor was taken from an adult with an advanced solid tumor such as melanoma, head and neck, liver or kidney cancer. This chain joins TRBV5-1 and TRBJ1-4; D not resolved. Sequenced material: CD4+ or CD8+ T cells sorted from blood, taken in a trial of the OX40 agonist ivuxolimab. The CDR3 coding sequence is TGCGCCAGCAGCTTGGGGTGGGGTGATAATGAAAAACTGTTTTTT. The encoded protein is CASSLGWGDNEKLFF.